A single sample gave rise to the 25 T cell receptor beta chains below, sequenced in a study of identifying expanded T cells in peripheral blood. This table comes from immunoSEQ multiplex PCR, and its TCRdb copy is limited to in-frame clones, with some not included. The sample records around 75,000 clones, 85% to 90% being singletons. Sequencing input: blood. These receptors came from a person between 18 and 75 years old in good health.

This chain connects TRBV29-1 to TRBJ2-1; 10 nucleotides align to TRBD2. Germline lookup yields CDR1 SQVTM and CDR2 ANQGSEA. The V segment lost 4 bases and the J segment 2 bases; nucleotides outside the gene matches: 8. This CDR3 comprises 16 residues. In DNA form, the CDR3 reads TGCAGCGTTGTAAAAGCGGGAGGGCCCCCCTACAATGAGCAGTTCTTC. This sequence encodes CSVVKAGGPPYNEQFF.

This clone has a single count. The gene calls are TRBV29-1 and TRBJ2-1; D not resolved. The length of the CDR3 is 12 residues. Germline loops: CDR1 SQVTM, CDR2 ANQGSEA. V lost 7 bases and J lost 4, with 11 bases in between. The DNA of the CDR3 is TGCAGCGCCTGGACCGGTTACAATGAGCAGTTCTTC. This codes for CSAWTGYNEQFF.

This chain uses TRBV11-2 with TRBJ2-7; D is perhaps TRBD1 (5 bases). V was cut by 5 bases and J by 1 base, with 9 bases left in between. The CDR3 loop spans 13 amino acids. CDR1 and CDR2 (germline): SGHAT, FQNNGV. In nucleotides, the CDR3 is TGTGCCAGCAGCACACGACAGTCCTACGAGCAGTACTTC. Translating it yields CASSTRQSYEQYF. Filled out from reference TRBV11-2 and TRBJ2-7, the complete variable domain reads EAGVAQSPRYKIIEKRQSVAFWCNPISGHATLYWYQQILGQGPKLLIQFQNNGVVDDSQLPKDRFSAERLKGVDSTLKIQPAKLEDSAVYLCASSTRQSYEQYFGPGTRLTVT.

CDR3 DNA: TGTGCCAGCAGTCTGCTCCAATCGGGGACAGGGAAAGAGACCCAGTACTTC. This codes for CASSLLQSGTGKETQYF. V and J are TRBV28 and TRBJ2-5; 9 nucleotides match TRBD1. There are 17 residues in the CDR3. V trimming: 5 bases; J trimming: 3 bases; junction bases outside the gene matches: 13. Germline assignment: CDR1 MDHEN and CDR2 SYDVKM.

The rearrangement links TRBV13 to TRBJ2-7, with D possibly TRBD2 on 5 matching bases. With 7 bases removed from V and 3 bases from J, the gap between germline ends came to 10 bases. The germline V gene encodes CDR1 PRHDT and CDR2 FYEKMQ (reference sequence). The CDR3 totals 12 residues. The CDR3 bases are TGTGCCAGCAAGGGAGAGAACTACGAGCAGTACTTC. Protein: CASKGENYEQYF.

The chain uses TRBV5-1 and TRBJ2-7; 7 nucleotides match TRBD2. This CDR3 has 13 amino acids. Germline lookup yields CDR1 SGHRS and CDR2 YFSETQ. Trimming at V came to 6 bases and at J to 2 bases, leaving 5 bases not matched to a gene. The CDR3 spells CASTPAGAYEQYF. CDR3 sequence (DNA): TGCGCCAGCACCCCTGCGGGAGCCTACGAGCAGTACTTC.

This chain connects TRBV28 to TRBJ2-7; 9 nucleotides match TRBD2. There are 13 residues in the CDR3. CDR1 is MDHEN and CDR2 is SYDVKM in the germline V gene. Unmatched junction bases numbered 7, after V lost 7 bases and J lost 6 bases. CDR3 sequence: CASIGTSLLEQYF. In DNA, the CDR3 is TGTGCCAGCATCGGGACTAGCCTACTCGAGCAGTACTTC.

About this clone: The identical CDR3 is also encoded by other nucleotide sequences in the sample. This sequence joins TRBV4-1 and TRBJ1-5; D is ambiguous. Trimming removed 0 bases from V and 6 bases from J, with 6 bases in between. This CDR3 has 13 amino acids. Looked up from germline, CDR1 is MGHRA and CDR2 is YSYEKL. The CDR3 sequence: CASSQDTGQPQHF. The DNA for the CDR3 is TGCGCCAGCAGCCAAGATACTGGTCAGCCCCAGCATTTT.

This clone was recorded a few times. This rearrangement joins TRBV9 to TRBJ2-1, with 7 bases matching TRBD1. The CDR3 spans 11 residues. CDR1 and CDR2 from the germline V gene are SGDLS and YYNGEE. V shed 4 bases and J 15 bases; nucleotides not matched to a gene: 7. The CDR3 region is CASSTEGQLFF. The CDR3 nucleotides are TGTGCCAGCAGCACTGAGGGACAGCTGTTCTTC.

The chain links TRBV9 to TRBJ2-1; D ambiguous. CDR1 and CDR2 (germline): SGDLS, YYNGEE. This CDR3 has 17 residues. V was trimmed by 1 base and J by 5 bases, leaving 19 bases between them. The chain's CDR3 is CASSVSAIPVRNNEQFF. The CDR3 nucleotides read TGTGCCAGCAGCGTATCGGCAATACCTGTGAGGAACAATGAGCAGTTCTTC.

The chain combines TRBV7-8 with TRBJ2-1; a possible D gene is TRBD2 (6 bases). Germline CDR1 is SGHVS and CDR2 is FQNEAQ. V was pared by 6 bases and J by 0 bases, with 12 bases between. This CDR3 region has 15 residues. The CDR3 coding sequence is TGTGCCAGCAGGAGAGGGACTTCCTCCTACAATGAGCAGTTCTTC. Its protein product is CASRRGTSSYNEQFF.

V usage is TRBV19 and J usage is TRBJ1-5, with 7 nucleotides matching TRBD1. From germline, CDR1 is LNHDA and CDR2 SQIVND (reference sequence). Losses at the gene ends were 1 base for V and 11 bases for J; bases not matched to a gene: 5. This CDR3 has 13 residues. The CDR3 DNA is TGTGCCAGTAGTATAGCAGGGGGGGGAGCCCAGCATTTT. Protein: CASSIAGGGAQHF.

The rearrangement joins TRBV7-2 to TRBJ2-2; D unresolved. This CDR3 spans 15 amino acids. In germline, CDR1 is SGHTA, CDR2 FQGNSA. V was cut by 2 bases and J by 1 base, with 8 bases left in between. The CDR3 DNA reads TGTGCCAGCAGCTTATGGACGGTGAACACCGGGGAGCTGTTTTTT. Protein sequence: CASSLWTVNTGELFF.

The chain employs TRBV4-2 and TRBJ1-1; D is uncertain. Germline V gene data show CDR1 as LGHNA and CDR2 as YNFKEQ. The ends were cut back, 1 base at V and 0 bases at J, with 15 bases in the middle. The CDR3 extends over 17 amino acids. For the CDR3, the DNA is TGTGCCAGCAGCCAAGCGAGGGTACTTCTAATGAACACTGAAGCTTTCTTT. This sequence encodes CASSQARVLLMNTEAFF.

V is TRBV27 and J is TRBJ2-3; no definite D call. The CDR3 is 12 residues long. Germline CDR1 is MNHEY and CDR2 is SMNVEV (reference sequence). The V and J ends lost 7 bases and 6 bases respectively, with 11 bases between them. CDR3 sequence reads: CASMQNDDTQYF. CDR3 DNA sequence: TGTGCCAGCATGCAAAATGATGATACGCAGTATTTT.

The chain couples TRBV12-5 to TRBJ2-7, with 9 nucleotides matching TRBD1. Germline V gene lookup returns CDR1 LGHNT and CDR2 FRNRAP. The CDR3 totals 15 residues. Trimming took 6 bases from V and 7 from J; bases not matched to a gene: 13. DNA for the CDR3: TGTGCTAGTGGGTACTCCCGGGACAGGGTGTATGAGCAGTACTTC. It is translated as CASGYSRDRVYEQYF.

The V gene is TRBV29-1, the J gene TRBJ1-1; weak D call: TRBD1 (5 bases). V was clipped by 6 bases and J by 1 base, with 12 bases between them. CDR3 length: 13 amino acids. Germline V gene lookup returns CDR1 SQVTM and CDR2 ANQGSEA. CDR3 residues: CSVVGPSNTEAFF. For the CDR3, the DNA is TGCAGCGTGGTGGGACCTTCGAACACTGAAGCTTTCTTT.

The chain uses TRBV6-6 and TRBJ1-1, with a tentative D call TRBD1 (6 bases). Germline CDR1 reads MNHNY; CDR2 reads SVGAGI (reference sequence). The CDR3 is 13 amino acids. Trimming took off 6 bases at V and 5 bases at J, with 13 bases between the two ends. CDR3 DNA sequence: TGTGCCAGCAGAGCCCGGACAGCAACTGAAGCTTTCTTT. It codes for CASRARTATEAFF.

This chain connects TRBV7-9 to TRBJ2-1; 14 positions agree with TRBD2. There are 16 residues in the CDR3. Looked up from germline, CDR1 is SEHNR and CDR2 is FQNEAQ (reference sequence). Trimming took 5 bases from V and 7 from J; bases not matched to a gene: 7. For the CDR3, the DNA is TGTGCCAGCAGCAAGCCGGGACTAGCGGGAGTTAATGAGCAGTTCTTC. This encodes CASSKPGLAGVNEQFF. The whole variable domain, filled in from reference TRBV7-9 and TRBJ2-1, reads DTGVSQNPRHKITKRGQNVTFRCDPISEHNRLYWYRQTLGQGPEFLTYFQNEAQLEKSRLLSDRFSAERPKGSFSTLEIQRTEQGDSAMYLCASSKPGLAGVNEQFFGPGTRLTVL.

The chain combines TRBV5-4 with TRBJ1-2; 7 bases agree with TRBD1. Losses at the gene ends were 3 bases for V and 3 bases for J; bases not matched to a gene: 8. This CDR3 spans 15 amino acids. CDR1 is SGHNT and CDR2 is YYREEE in the germline V gene (reference sequence). CDR3 sequence reads: CASSSQGGADYGYTF. The DNA of the CDR3 is TGTGCCAGCAGCTCCCAAGGGGGCGCCGACTATGGCTACACCTTC.

The rearrangement joins TRBV5-1 to TRBJ2-1, with D perhaps assigned TRBD1 or TRBD2 (5 bases each). CDR1 and CDR2 (germline): SGHRS, YFSETQ. Deletions cut 0 bases from V and 1 base from J, with 5 bases between. This CDR3 is 14 amino acids long. The CDR3 nucleotides read TGCGCCAGCAGCTTGGGGGGGTCCTACAATGAGCAGTTCTTC. Protein sequence: CASSLGGSYNEQFF.

V gene TRBV6-1 combines with J gene TRBJ1-1, with TRBD1 matching 7 bases. Germline V gene lookup returns CDR1 MNHNS and CDR2 SASEGT. The length of the CDR3 is 14 residues. V was clipped by 6 bases and J by 6 bases; unmatched bases: 10. CDR3 in amino acids: CASSQDRVPPEAFF. The CDR3 bases are TGTGCCAGCAGCCAAGACAGGGTTCCCCCTGAAGCTTTCTTT.

There are a few counts of this clone. The chain links TRBV5-6 to TRBJ2-3; 7 bases map to TRBD1. CDR3 length: 15 residues. Germline-derived CDR1 and CDR2 are SGHDT and YYEEEE. With V trimmed by 4 bases and J by 2 bases, 7 bases remained unmatched. The CDR3 protein is CASSVLQGSTDTQYF. DNA for the CDR3: TGTGCCAGCAGCGTACTACAGGGGTCCACAGATACGCAGTATTTT.

This chain joins TRBV5-6 and TRBJ2-5; a possible D gene is TRBD1 (5 bases). V lost 0 bases and J 2 bases, leaving 11 bases between the germline ends. Per the germline V gene, CDR1 is SGHDT and CDR2 is YYEEEE. This CDR3 comprises 15 residues. The CDR3 DNA follows: TGTGCCAGCAGCTTGGGGTATCAGGGACAAGAGACCCAGTACTTC. Its translation: CASSLGYQGQETQYF.

The rearrangement joins TRBV27 to TRBJ2-7, with 8 bases that match TRBD1. With V trimmed by 4 bases and J by 6 bases, 5 bases remained unmatched. Germline CDR1 reads MNHEY; CDR2 reads SMNVEV (reference sequence). The length of the CDR3 is 13 residues. The CDR3 protein is CASSWNGQGEQYF. CDR3 DNA: TGTGCCAGCAGTTGGAACGGACAGGGCGAGCAGTACTTC.